This TCR beta chain is drawn from a study of T-cell memory formation after mild COVID-19. Trimming stripped 2 bases from V and 4 bases from J, with 8 bases between. This CDR3 has 13 residues. The V gene's germline CDR1 is MNHEY and CDR2 SVGEGT. One entry per CDR3 protein results from TCRdb running MiXCR on the 5' RACE reads. The sample lists 500,000 to 600,000 distinct CDR3 sequences, around 17% occurring once. This chain joins TRBV6-2 or TRBV6-3 and TRBJ2-5, with a weak D call TRBD1 (5 bases). The sequencing sample was made of PBMCs or a T cell subset sorted from them (not recorded which). This TCR was recovered from an adult woman who had mild COVID-19 (a few samples of this study predate the infection). Cell type and time point are not known. Written as DNA, the CDR3 is TGTGCCAGCAGTTACGGAAGGGGAGAGACCCAGTACTTC. It encodes CASSYGRGETQYF.